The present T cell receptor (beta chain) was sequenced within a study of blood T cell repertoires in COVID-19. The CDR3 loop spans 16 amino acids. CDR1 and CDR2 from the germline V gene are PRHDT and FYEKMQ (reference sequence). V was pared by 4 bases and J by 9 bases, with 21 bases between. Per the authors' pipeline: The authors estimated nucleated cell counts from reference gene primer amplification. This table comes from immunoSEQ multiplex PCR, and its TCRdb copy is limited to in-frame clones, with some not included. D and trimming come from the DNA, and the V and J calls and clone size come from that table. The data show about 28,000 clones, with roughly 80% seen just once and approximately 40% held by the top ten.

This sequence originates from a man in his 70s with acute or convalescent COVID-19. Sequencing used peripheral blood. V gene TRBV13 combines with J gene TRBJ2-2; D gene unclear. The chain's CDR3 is CASSSRLGRGGWELFF. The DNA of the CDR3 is TGTGCCAGCAGCTCCCGACTCGGCCGAGGTGGCTGGGAGCTGTTTTTT.